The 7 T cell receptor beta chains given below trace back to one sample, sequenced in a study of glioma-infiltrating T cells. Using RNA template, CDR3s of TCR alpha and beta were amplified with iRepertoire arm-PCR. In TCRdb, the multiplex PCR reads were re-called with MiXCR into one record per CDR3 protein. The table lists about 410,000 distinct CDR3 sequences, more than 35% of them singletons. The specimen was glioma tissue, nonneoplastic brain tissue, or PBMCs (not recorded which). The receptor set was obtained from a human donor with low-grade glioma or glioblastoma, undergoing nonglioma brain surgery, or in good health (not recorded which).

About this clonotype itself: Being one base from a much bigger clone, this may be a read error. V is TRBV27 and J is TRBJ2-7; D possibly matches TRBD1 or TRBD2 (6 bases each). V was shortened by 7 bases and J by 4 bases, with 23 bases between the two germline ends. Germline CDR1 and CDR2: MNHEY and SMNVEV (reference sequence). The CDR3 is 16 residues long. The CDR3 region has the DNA TGTGCCAGCATGGAGCGGAGGGGGTTTAGGATTTACGAGCAGTACTTC. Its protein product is CASMERRGFRIYEQYF.

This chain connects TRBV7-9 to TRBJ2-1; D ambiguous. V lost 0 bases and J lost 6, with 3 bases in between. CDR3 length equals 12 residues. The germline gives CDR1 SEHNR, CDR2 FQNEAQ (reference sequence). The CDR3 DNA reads TGTGCCAGCAGCTTAGCCTTCAATGAGCAGTTCTTC. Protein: CASSLAFNEQFF.

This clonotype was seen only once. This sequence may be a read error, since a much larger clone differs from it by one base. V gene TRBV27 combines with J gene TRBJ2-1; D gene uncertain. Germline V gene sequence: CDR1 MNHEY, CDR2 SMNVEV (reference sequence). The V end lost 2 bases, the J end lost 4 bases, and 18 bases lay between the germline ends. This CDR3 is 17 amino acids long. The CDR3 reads CASSLTVWNTLYNEQFF. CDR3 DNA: TGTGCCAGCAGTTTAACGGTTTGGAATACCTTGTACAATGAGCAGTTCTTC.

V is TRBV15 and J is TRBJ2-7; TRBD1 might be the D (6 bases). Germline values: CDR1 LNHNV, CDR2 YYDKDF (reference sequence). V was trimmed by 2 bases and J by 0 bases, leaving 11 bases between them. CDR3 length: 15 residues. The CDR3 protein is CATSRRQASSYEQYF. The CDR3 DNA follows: TGTGCCACCAGCAGACGACAGGCCAGCTCCTACGAGCAGTACTTC.

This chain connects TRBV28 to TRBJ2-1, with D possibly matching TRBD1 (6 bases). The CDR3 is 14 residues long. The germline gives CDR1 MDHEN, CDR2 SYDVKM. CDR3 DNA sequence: TGTGCTAGCCGTGGGGCTAGGGGGAGCCGGGAGCAGTTCTTC. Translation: CASRGARGSREQFF.

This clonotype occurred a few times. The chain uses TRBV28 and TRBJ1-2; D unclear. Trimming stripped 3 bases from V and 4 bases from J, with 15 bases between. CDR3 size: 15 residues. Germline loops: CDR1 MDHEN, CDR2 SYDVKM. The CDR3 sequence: CASSFPGEGVYGYTF. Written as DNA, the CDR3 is TGTGCCAGCAGTTTCCCGGGCGAGGGTGTCTATGGCTACACCTTC.

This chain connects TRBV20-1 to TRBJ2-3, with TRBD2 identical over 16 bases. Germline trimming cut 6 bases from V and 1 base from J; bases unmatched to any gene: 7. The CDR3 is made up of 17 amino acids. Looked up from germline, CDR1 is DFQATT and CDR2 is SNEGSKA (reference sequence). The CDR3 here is CSASGTSGRGGTDTQYF. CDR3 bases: TGCAGTGCGTCCGGGACTAGCGGGAGGGGGGGCACAGATACGCAGTATTTT.